This TCR beta chain was identified during a study of response to subunit inactivated influenza vaccine. Overall study results and limits: Authors suggested each seasonal flu vaccination may recruit only limited numbers of new T cells.

With 7 bases removed from V and 2 bases from J, the gap between germline ends came to 11 bases. This CDR3 comprises 13 residues. Per germline, CDR1 LNHDA and CDR2 SQIVND (reference sequence). TCRdb independently ran MiXCR on the RT-PCR reads; one entry per CDR3 protein. The data show about 500,000 distinct CDR3 sequences, with less than 7.5% seen just once and less than 15% held by the top ten. A remark on this clonotype: Its antigen is unidentified.

The V gene is TRBV19, the J gene TRBJ1-2, with TRBD1 as a possible D gene (6 bases). This sample comprised PBMCs from blood, obtained around 25 months after vaccination. The clonotype was recovered from a man in his fifties or sixties who received an inactivated influenza vaccine. Written as DNA, the CDR3 is TGTGCCAGTAACGGGGACACAAACTATGGCTACACCTTC. Protein sequence: CASNGDTNYGYTF.